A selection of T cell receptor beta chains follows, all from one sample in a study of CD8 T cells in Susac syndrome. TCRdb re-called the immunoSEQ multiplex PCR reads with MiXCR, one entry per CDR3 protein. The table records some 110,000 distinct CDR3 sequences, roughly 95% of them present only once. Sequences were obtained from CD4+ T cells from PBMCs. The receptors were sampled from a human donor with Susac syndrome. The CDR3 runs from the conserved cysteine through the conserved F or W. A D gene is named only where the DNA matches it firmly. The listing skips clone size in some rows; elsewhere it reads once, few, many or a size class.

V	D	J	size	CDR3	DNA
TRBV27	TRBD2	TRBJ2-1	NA	CASRPPLAGGYNEQFF	TGTGCCAGCAGACCTCCGCTAGCGGGAGGTTACAATGAGCAGTTCTTC
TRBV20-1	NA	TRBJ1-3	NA	CSARGGGTLGNTIYF	TGCAGTGCTAGAGGTGGAGGGACTTTGGGAAACACCATATATTTT
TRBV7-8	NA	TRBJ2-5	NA	CASSLGGIQETQYF	TGTGCCAGCAGCTTGGGCGGGATCCAAGAGACCCAGTACTTC
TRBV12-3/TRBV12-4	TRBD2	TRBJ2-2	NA	CASSLWALTSGNTGELFF	TGTGCCAGCAGTCTTTGGGCCCTGACTAGCGGAAACACCGGGGAGCTGTTTTTT
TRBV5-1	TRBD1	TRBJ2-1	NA	CASSLATGQGYNEQFF	TGCGCCAGCAGCTTGGCCACGGGACAGGGGTACAATGAGCAGTTCTTC
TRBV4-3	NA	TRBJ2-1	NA	CASSQDLGRSSYNEQFF	TGCGCCAGCAGCCAAGATTTGGGGCGGAGCTCCTACAATGAGCAGTTCTTC
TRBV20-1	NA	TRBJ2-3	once	CSALHGEDTQYF	TGCAGTGCTTTACACGGAGAGGATACGCAGTATTTT
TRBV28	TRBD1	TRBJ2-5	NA	CASSPPTGEVETQYF	TGTGCCAGCAGCCCCCCGACAGGGGAGGTGGAGACCCAGTACTTC
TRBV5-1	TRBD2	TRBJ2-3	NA	CASSGRPSGSSTDTQYF	TGCGCCAGCAGCGGGAGGCCTAGCGGGAGTAGCACAGATACGCAGTATTTT
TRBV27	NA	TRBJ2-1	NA	CARPYNEQFF	TGTGCCAGGCCTTACAATGAGCAGTTCTTC
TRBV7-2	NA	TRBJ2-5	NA	CASSSRLSRGKETQYF	TGTGCCAGCAGCTCCCGTCTAAGCAGGGGAAAAGAGACCCAGTACTTC
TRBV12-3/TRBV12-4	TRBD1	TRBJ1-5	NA	CASSLRTGSNQPQHF	TGTGCCAGCAGTCTACGGACAGGGAGTAATCAGCCCCAGCATTTT
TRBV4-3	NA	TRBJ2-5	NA	CASSQELNPLTTQYF	TGCGCCAGCAGCCAGGAATTGAACCCTCTGACGACCCAGTACTTC
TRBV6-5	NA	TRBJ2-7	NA	CASSYSRSPGALYEQYF	TGTGCCAGCAGTTACTCTCGGTCCCCGGGCGCCCTCTACGAGCAGTACTTC
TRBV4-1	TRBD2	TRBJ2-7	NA	CASSQVMGGSAGGSLQYF	TGCGCCAGCAGCCAAGTTATGGGGGGTTCAGCGGGAGGATCGTTACAGTACTTC
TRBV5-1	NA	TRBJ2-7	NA	CASSLAQRYEQYF	TGCGCCAGCAGCTTGGCCCAGCGGTACGAGCAGTACTTC
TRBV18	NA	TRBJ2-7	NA	CASSPTSRDYEQYF	TGTGCCAGCTCACCGACTAGTAGGGACTACGAGCAGTACTTC
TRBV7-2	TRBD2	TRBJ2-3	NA	CASSHGLAGGSWTDTQYF	TGTGCCAGCAGCCACGGTCTAGCGGGAGGCTCCTGGACGGATACGCAGTATTTT
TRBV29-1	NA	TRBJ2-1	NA	CSSLGGASYNEQFF	TGCAGCTCCCTGGGGGGGGCGTCCTACAATGAGCAGTTCTTC
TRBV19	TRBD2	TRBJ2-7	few	CASSSLAGGYEQYF	TGTGCCAGTAGTTCGTTAGCGGGGGGCTACGAGCAGTACTTC
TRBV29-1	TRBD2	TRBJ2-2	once	CSVLLSGRARTGELFF	TGCAGCGTGCTTCTTAGCGGGAGGGCCCGTACCGGGGAGCTGTTTTTT
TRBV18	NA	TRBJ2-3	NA	CASSRLPTTDTQYF	TGTGCCAGCTCGAGGCTCCCGACCACAGATACGCAGTATTTT
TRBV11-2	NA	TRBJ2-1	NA	CASSLERVYEQFF	TGTGCCAGCAGCTTAGAACGTGTTTATGAGCAGTTCTTC